What follows describes a single T cell receptor beta chain. These data belong to a study of T cells in Graves' hyperthyroidism and ophthalmopathy. The length of the CDR3 is 14 residues. The germline V gene has CDR1 MNHEY and CDR2 SMNVEV (reference sequence). The V and J ends lost 5 bases and 4 bases respectively, with 12 bases between them. Amplified TCR beta CDR3 regions derived from RNA transcripts. A first-round RT-PCR of the TCR CDR3 used the HTBI primer set. TCRdb re-analysed the multiplex PCR reads in MiXCR, keeping a single row per CDR3 protein. The data hold approximately 530,000 distinct CDR3 sequences, with around 15% observed a single time.

This receptor was identified in a woman aged 18-35 years with Graves' hyperthyroidism. Sequenced input: blood. The rearrangement uses TRBV27 and TRBJ1-5; D gene uncertain. CDR3 residues: CASSHKGINQPQHF. In nucleotides, the CDR3 is TGTGCCAGCAGTCACAAGGGAATTAATCAGCCCCAGCATTTT.